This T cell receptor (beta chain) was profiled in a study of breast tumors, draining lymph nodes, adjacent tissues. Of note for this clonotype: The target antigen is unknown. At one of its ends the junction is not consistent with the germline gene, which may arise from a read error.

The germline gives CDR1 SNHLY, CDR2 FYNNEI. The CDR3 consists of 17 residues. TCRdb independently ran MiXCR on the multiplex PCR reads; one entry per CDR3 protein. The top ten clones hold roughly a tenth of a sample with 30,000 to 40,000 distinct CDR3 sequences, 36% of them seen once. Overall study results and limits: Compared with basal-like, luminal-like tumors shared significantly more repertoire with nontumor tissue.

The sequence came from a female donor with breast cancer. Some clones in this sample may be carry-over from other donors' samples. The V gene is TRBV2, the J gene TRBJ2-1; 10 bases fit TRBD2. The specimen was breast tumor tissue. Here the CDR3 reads CAASGGAARSSYNEQFF. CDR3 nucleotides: TGCGCAGCGAGCGGGGGGGCAGCTAGAAGCTCCTACAATGAGCAGTTCTTC.